The 21 T cell receptor beta chains in this list originate from one sample, sequenced in a study of human T cells and chemical hapten exposure (dated by TCRdb to the early 2020s). Library preparation used RACE. Sequenced using a NextSeq 500. Using fastp trimming at Q25 and MiXCR clonotype assembly, TCRdb reanalyzed the public sequencing data and kept in-frame beta chains. Merged by CDR3 protein, the rows form single entries marked with the most common genes and DNA. The sample contains roughly 160,000 distinct CDR3 sequences, 13% to 15% of them found a single time. About 1.7% of the sample is held by the ten biggest clonotypes. The intended sense of this specimen's time point label: patch test 1, 2 weeks after DPC sensitization. Interpreted using the paper, the treatment or condition label stands for: therapeutic diphenylcyclopropenone sensitization with weekly scalp DPC. The sequencing used whole blood, collected in connection with sensitization to the hapten diphenylcyclopropenone (DPC). The receptor source for this set is a woman aged 25 to 45 with alopecia areata. Some clones in this sample may be carry-over from other donors' samples.

This chain links TRBV6-2 or TRBV6-3 with TRBJ2-7; no clear D. From germline, CDR1 is MNHEY and CDR2 SVGEGT. V lost 6 bases, J lost 4 bases, and 19 bases lay in between. The CDR3 runs to 15 residues. The CDR3, as DNA: TGTGCCAGCAGCTTATCCAACCCGCCGTTATACGAGCAGTACTTC. Residues: CASSLSNPPLYEQYF.

The J gene is TRBJ2-1, the V gene TRBV7-9; either TRBD1 or TRBD2 may fit D (5 bases each). This CDR3 is built from 15 residues. Trimming pared 10 bases from V and 6 bases from J, leaving 22 bases between. In germline, CDR1 is SEHNR, CDR2 FQNEAQ (reference sequence). CDR3 sequence reads: CATSEGVGPLNEQFF. The CDR3 DNA follows: TGTGCCACCTCCGAGGGAGTGGGGCCCCTCAATGAGCAGTTCTTC.

The J gene is TRBJ2-7, the V gene TRBV6-2 or TRBV6-3; D is ambiguous. Germline assignment: CDR1 MNHEY and CDR2 SVGEGT. Trimming took 6 bases from V and 2 from J, leaving 8 bases between them. The CDR3 covers 12 residues. The CDR3 spells CASRDGPYEQYF. Here the CDR3 DNA reads TGTGCCAGCAGGGACGGACCCTACGAGCAGTACTTC.

This clonotype was counted a few times. The V call is TRBV5-6, the J call TRBJ1-6; D call uncertain. CDR3 length equals 14 residues. The ends were cut back, 0 bases at V and 5 bases at J, with 6 bases in the middle. From germline, CDR1 is SGHDT and CDR2 YYEEEE. The CDR3 region has the DNA TGTGCCAGCAGCTTGGAGAGGGATAATTCACCCCTCCACTTT. Amino acids: CASSLERDNSPLHF.

This chain joins TRBV7-2 and TRBJ2-5, with D possibly matching TRBD2 (5 bases). This CDR3 contains 14 residues. Germline V CDR1 and CDR2: SGHTA, FQGNSA. V gave up 2 bases and J gave up 5 bases, with 12 bases separating them. The CDR3 DNA sequence: TGTGCCAGCAGCTTACTAGGACTTTTTGAGACCCAGTACTTC. Its translation is CASSLLGLFETQYF.

This clonotype was detected many times. The chain carries TRBV28 and TRBJ1-2, with D perhaps matching TRBD1 (6 bases). V lost 5 bases and J lost 12, with 16 bases in between. Germline V CDR1 and CDR2: MDHEN, SYDVKM. The CDR3 has 12 amino acids. The CDR3 loop reads CASSPPGERNTF. The CDR3 bases are TGTGCCAGCAGTCCCCCAGGGGAAAGGAACACCTTC.

The chain joins TRBV11-2 to TRBJ2-3; 8 bases fit TRBD1. Germline CDR1 is SGHAT and CDR2 is FQNNGV. The length of the CDR3 is 12 residues. V gave up 7 bases and J gave up 6 bases; unmatched junction bases: 3. The CDR3 spells CASTTGADTQYF. The CDR3 DNA follows: TGTGCCAGCACGACAGGGGCGGATACGCAGTATTTT.

Worth noting for this clonotype: A junction end diverges from the germline sequence, so it may reflect a read error. The CDR3 sequence: CASSPQQAGELSF. The CDR3 nucleotides are TGTGCCAGCAGCCCCCAACAGGCCGGGGAGCTGTCTTTT. The chain is built from TRBV7-9 and TRBJ2-2; the D call may be TRBD1 or TRBD2 (5 bases each). The germline V gene has CDR1 SEHNR and CDR2 FQNEAQ (reference sequence). The CDR3 has 13 residues.

This clonotype was observed a handful of times. The J gene is TRBJ1-1, the V gene TRBV6-2 or TRBV6-3, with 7 bases aligning to TRBD1. CDR3 size: 17 residues. CDR1 and CDR2 (germline): MNHEY, SVGEGT. The ends lost 2 bases at V and 1 base at J; junction bases unmatched: 10. The CDR3 reads CASSYQTGSQGNTEAFF. The CDR3 nucleotides read TGTGCCAGCAGTTACCAGACAGGGTCCCAGGGGAACACTGAAGCTTTCTTT.

In this sample, this clonotype turned up many times. The chain joins TRBV9 to TRBJ1-6; no definite D call. Germline-derived CDR1 and CDR2 are SGDLS and YYNGEE. The CDR3 spans 15 residues. The V end was cut by 0 bases, the J end by 3 bases, with 7 bases between. CDR3 residues: CASSVGARYNSPLHF. CDR3 bases: TGTGCCAGCAGCGTAGGGGCCCGCTATAATTCACCCCTCCACTTT.

This clonotype was picked up a small number of times. V and J are TRBV3-1 and TRBJ2-2, with 10 positions matching TRBD2. V shed 1 base and J 7 bases; nucleotides not matched to a gene: 6. The CDR3 is 16 amino acids. Germline lookup yields CDR1 LGHDT and CDR2 YNNKEL (reference sequence). Here the CDR3 reads CASSQVLAGADGELFF. The CDR3 region has the DNA TGTGCCAGCAGCCAAGTCCTAGCGGGAGCAGACGGGGAGCTGTTTTTT. Full variable domain (outside the CDR3, taken from reference TRBV3-1 and TRBJ2-2): DTAVSQTPKYLVTQMGNDKSIKCEQNLGHDTMYWYKQDSKKFLKIMFSYNNKELIINETVPNRFSPKSPDKAHLNLHINSLELGDSAVYFCASSQVLAGADGELFFGEGSRLTVL.

This clonotype was seen repeatedly, ten times or more. The V call is TRBV29-1, the J call TRBJ2-7; TRBD2 might be the D (6 bases). The CDR3 is 11 amino acids. Germline lookup yields CDR1 SQVTM and CDR2 ANQGSEA. Deletions cut 5 bases from V and 3 bases from J, with 8 bases between. The CDR3 sequence: CSVWGVYEQYF. CDR3 sequence (DNA): TGCAGCGTTTGGGGGGTCTACGAGCAGTACTTC.

The chain carries TRBV27 and TRBJ2-7, with D tentatively TRBD2 (6 bases). The CDR3 loop spans 14 amino acids. Germline assignment: CDR1 MNHEY and CDR2 SMNVEV (reference sequence). V lost 4 bases and J lost 4, with 14 bases in between. Written as DNA, the CDR3 is TGTGCCAGCAGTTCCCCGCCGGGAGTGTACGAGCAGTACTTC. This translates into CASSSPPGVYEQYF.

This clonotype was recorded many times. The chain joins TRBV3-1 to TRBJ1-5; weak D call: TRBD1 (6 bases). Germline loops: CDR1 LGHDT, CDR2 YNNKEL (reference sequence). The length of the CDR3 is 16 residues. Trimming cost V 1 base and J 4 bases, with 14 bases left between them. For the CDR3, the DNA is TGTGCCAGCAGCCAAGGTGGCGGGCAGGGGAATCAGCCCCAGCATTTT. Translating gives CASSQGGGQGNQPQHF.

There are many counts of this clonotype. The rearrangement joins TRBV6-2 or TRBV6-3 to TRBJ1-1; tentative D call: TRBD1 (5 bases). Germline assignment: CDR1 MNHEY and CDR2 SVGEGT. CDR3 length equals 15 residues. V lost 0 bases and J lost 1, with 9 bases in between. The CDR3 nucleotides are TGTGCCAGCAGTTACTCCCCAACAGGGAACACTGAAGCTTTCTTT. As protein: CASSYSPTGNTEAFF.

This clonotype has a handful of counts. The chain recombines TRBV20-1 with TRBJ2-5; 11 nucleotides match TRBD1. The CDR3 has 15 residues. Germline V gives CDR1 DFQATT, CDR2 SNEGSKA (reference sequence). The V and J ends lost 0 bases and 4 bases, in that order; junction bases with no gene match: 4. The CDR3 loop reads CSARDVGQGAETQYF. For the CDR3, the DNA is TGCAGTGCTAGAGATGTAGGACAGGGGGCAGAGACCCAGTACTTC.

Here the CDR3 DNA reads TGTGCCAGCAGCCGACTAGCGGTGGCAGATACGCAGTATTTT. Translating gives CASSRLAVADTQYF. This sequence joins TRBV2 and TRBJ2-3, with 9 positions matching TRBD2. The CDR3 runs to 14 residues. After removal of 6 bases from V and 4 bases from J, the junction contained 5 bases not matched to a gene. Germline CDR1 reads SNHLY; CDR2 reads FYNNEI.

The chain has TRBV13 and TRBJ2-1; perhaps TRBD2 as D (6 bases). Trimming shortened V by 3 bases and J by 2 bases, and 14 bases separated the two germline ends. Germline assignment: CDR1 PRHDT and CDR2 FYEKMQ (reference sequence). This CDR3 is 16 amino acids long. CDR3 region: CASSLGSGRAYNEQFF. CDR3 nucleotide sequence: TGTGCCAGCAGCTTGGGTTCCGGGAGAGCCTACAATGAGCAGTTCTTC.

The chain couples TRBV24-1 to TRBJ1-1; D gene uncertain. The CDR3 has 13 amino acids. CDR1 is KGHDR and CDR2 is SFDVKD in the germline V gene. V gave up 4 bases and J gave up 6 bases, with 11 bases separating them. The CDR3 loop is CATSDGPISEAFF. In nucleotides, the CDR3 is TGTGCCACCAGTGACGGACCCATATCTGAAGCTTTCTTT.

The V gene is TRBV7-3, the J gene TRBJ2-1; 7 positions agree with TRBD1. Germline V gene lookup returns CDR1 SGHTA and CDR2 FQGTGA. The CDR3 length is 14 residues. V dropped 4 bases and J dropped 8; count of bases not matched to a gene: 8. The CDR3 DNA follows: TGTGCCAGCAGCTCGCTCCAGGGGGTGTATGAGCAGTTCTTC. Its protein product is CASSSLQGVYEQFF.

This clonotype was detected a few times. The genes are TRBV6-2 or TRBV6-3 and TRBJ2-5, with TRBD1 matching 7 bases. The V and J ends lost 2 bases and 5 bases, in that order; junction bases with no gene match: 8. Germline CDR1 MNHEY, CDR2 SVGEGT. This CDR3 is 15 amino acids long. CDR3 bases: TGTGCCAGCAGTTACAGCAGGGGGAAGGGGGAGACCCAGTACTTC. It is translated as CASSYSRGKGETQYF.